This T cell receptor (beta chain) was sequenced in a study of T-cell memory formation after mild COVID-19. Germline lookup yields CDR1 SGHVS and CDR2 FQNEAQ. This CDR3 has 15 residues. With 6 bases clipped from V and 3 bases from J, the junction kept 11 bases outside the gene matches. TCRdb re-called the 5' RACE reads with MiXCR, one entry per CDR3 protein. This table has around 300,000 distinct CDR3 sequences, roughly 13% appearing once. This clonotype originated in a man aged 18 to 29 who had mild COVID-19 (a few samples of this study predate the infection). Cell type and time point are not known. The chain links TRBV7-8 to TRBJ2-7, with TRBD2 identical over 7 bases. Sequenced sample: PBMCs or a T cell subset sorted from them (not recorded which). The CDR3 spells CASRGREGPDYEQYF. The CDR3, as DNA: TGTGCCAGCAGGGGGAGGGAGGGCCCAGACTACGAGCAGTACTTC.